Listed below are T cell receptor beta chains from one sample, sequenced in a study of shared clonotypes between healthy human individuals. Profiled with immunoSEQ multiplex PCR; TCRdb holds only in-frame clones, not every one. The repertoire holds about 1.5 million clones, with around 98% as singletons. Sequencing input: naive CD4+ T cells sorted from blood. The receptors here all came from a man aged 30 to 39 in good health. The CDR3 runs from the conserved cysteine through the conserved F or W. D genes are given only for firm matches. Expanded clones are given a class, and other clones once, few, many or no size at all.

>NA|TRBJ2-1|TRBV5-6|NA
CASSLYSPGPYEQFF
TGTGCCAGCAGCTTGTATAGCCCCGGGCCGTATGAGCAGTTCTTC
>NA|TRBJ1-1|TRBV18|NA
CASSRGPGNTEAFF
TGTGCCAGCTCCCGGGGACCTGGGAACACTGAAGCTTTCTTT
>NA|TRBJ1-1|TRBV9|NA
CASSVRVNTEAFF
TGTGCCAGCAGCGTTAGGGTGAACACTGAAGCTTTCTTT
>TRBD1|TRBJ2-7|TRBV28|NA
CASEGTGQAYEQYF
TGTGCCAGCGAGGGGACAGGGCAGGCCTACGAGCAGTACTTC
>NA|TRBJ2-1|TRBV6-6|few
CASSPFPDEQFF
TGTGCCAGCAGTCCTTTCCCAGATGAGCAGTTCTTC
>NA|TRBJ2-2|TRBV9|NA
CASSVDPLGRSNTGELFF
TGTGCCAGCAGCGTAGACCCACTTGGACGGTCGAACACCGGGGAGCTGTTTTTT
>NA|TRBJ1-1|TRBV2|NA
CASSEGVSHEAFF
TGTGCCAGCAGCGAGGGGGTGTCCCATGAAGCTTTCTTT
>NA|TRBJ2-3|TRBV4-3|NA
CASSQDLNRRLATQYF
TGCGCCAGCAGCCAAGATCTCAATCGGCGCCTCGCTACGCAGTATTTT
>NA|TRBJ1-3|TRBV6-5|once
CASSYQTLAGNTIYF
TGTGCCAGCAGTTACCAGACCTTGGCTGGAAACACCATATATTTT
>TRBD2|TRBJ2-1|TRBV18|NA
CASSPSSGLAGSNEQFF
TGTGCCAGCTCACCTTCATCGGGACTAGCGGGGAGCAATGAGCAGTTCTTC
>NA|TRBJ2-6|TRBV6-5|NA
CASSYGRANVLTF
TGTGCCAGCAGTTACGGGAGGGCCAACGTCCTGACTTTC
>TRBD2|TRBJ2-2|TRBV5-1|NA
CASSFPGLAGGELFF
TGCGCCAGCAGCTTTCCCGGACTAGCTGGCGGGGAGCTGTTTTTT
>TRBD2|TRBJ2-1|TRBV5-1|NA
CASSPGLADNEQFF
TGCGCCAGCAGCCCCGGACTAGCGGACAATGAGCAGTTCTTC
>NA|TRBJ2-5|TRBV4-3|NA
CASSQDQGIQETQYF
TGCGCCAGCAGCCAAGATCAGGGGATCCAAGAGACCCAGTACTTC
>TRBD1|TRBJ1-1|TRBV25-1|NA
CASSDPGTGKAEAFF
TGTGCCAGCAGTGACCCCGGGACAGGGAAGGCTGAAGCTTTCTTT
>NA|TRBJ1-2|TRBV6-1|NA
CASSENWGTNYGYTF
TGTGCCAGCAGTGAAAACTGGGGAACTAACTATGGCTACACCTTC
>NA|TRBJ2-7|TRBV7-9|once
CASSLDLDYEQYF
TGTGCCAGCAGCTTGGATCTGGATTACGAGCAGTACTTC
>NA|TRBJ2-6|TRBV5-1|NA
CASSWTGSGANVLTF
TGCGCCAGCAGCTGGACGGGCTCTGGGGCCAACGTCCTGACTTTC
>NA|TRBJ2-2|TRBV28|NA
CASSLGVGGELFF
TGTGCCAGCAGTTTGGGTGTAGGCGGGGAGCTGTTTTTT
>TRBD2|TRBJ2-5|TRBV5-5|NA
CASSRAARGLAGGEETQYF
TGTGCCAGCAGCCGCGCAGCCCGTGGACTAGCGGGAGGTGAAGAGACCCAGTACTTC
>NA|TRBJ2-1|TRBV5-6|NA
CASSLPAGYNEQFF
TGTGCCAGCAGCTTGCCCGCAGGATACAATGAGCAGTTCTTC
>NA|TRBJ2-7|TRBV7-9|NA
CASNISPGEQYF
TGTGCCAGTAACATTAGTCCCGGCGAGCAGTACTTC
>NA|TRBJ2-6|TRBV19|NA
CASSINRAGANVLTF
TGTGCCAGTAGTATTAATAGGGCTGGGGCCAACGTCCTGACTTTC
>NA|TRBJ2-7|TRBV13|NA
CASSLGQALGYEQYF
TGTGCCAGCAGCTTAGGCCAAGCATTGGGATACGAGCAGTACTTC
>NA|TRBJ2-7|TRBV2|NA
CASAQIYEQYF
TGTGCCAGCGCCCAGATTTACGAGCAGTACTTC
>NA|TRBJ1-2|TRBV5-6|NA
CASSKWGPFQDGYTF
TGTGCCAGCAGCAAATGGGGACCCTTCCAAGATGGCTACACCTTC
>NA|TRBJ2-1|TRBV7-9|NA
CASSPGYNEQFF
TGTGCCAGCAGCCCGGGATACAATGAGCAGTTCTTC
>TRBD1|TRBJ1-1|TRBV7-2|NA
CASSQRQGITEAFF
TGTGCCAGCAGCCAGAGACAGGGGATCACTGAAGCTTTCTTT
>NA|TRBJ2-1|TRBV6-5|NA
CASSYGEWGEQFF
TGTGCCAGCAGTTATGGGGAGTGGGGTGAGCAGTTCTTC
>NA|TRBJ2-5|TRBV19|NA
CASSSTSTEETQYF
TGTGCCAGTAGTTCCACATCGACAGAAGAGACCCAGTACTTC
>TRBD1|TRBJ2-3|TRBV30|NA
CAWSVGGTGVTQYF
TGTGCCTGGAGTGTGGGCGGGACAGGCGTTACGCAGTATTTT
>NA|TRBJ2-7|TRBV28|NA
CASSLNLGLGGLEQYF
TGTGCCAGCAGTTTAAACCTCGGGCTAGGTGGTTTAGAGCAGTACTTC
>TRBD2|TRBJ2-7|TRBV18|NA
CASSPISGNDEQYF
TGTGCCAGCTCACCGATTAGCGGGAACGACGAGCAGTACTTC
>TRBD1|TRBJ1-5|TRBV18|NA
CASSPRGGGANQPQHF
TGTGCCAGCTCACCCCGAGGGGGCGGGGCCAATCAGCCCCAGCATTTT
>NA|TRBJ2-7|TRBV4-1|NA
CASSQDWRSLETYEQYF
TGCGCCAGCAGCCAAGATTGGCGGAGTCTCGAGACCTACGAGCAGTACTTC
>NA|TRBJ1-1|TRBV5-6|NA
CASSLSIVTEAFF
TGTGCCAGCAGCTTGAGCATAGTCACTGAAGCTTTCTTT
>NA|TRBJ2-1|TRBV7-9|NA
CASSFSSPAYNEQFF
TGTGCCAGCAGCTTCTCTAGCCCTGCCTACAATGAGCAGTTCTTC
>NA|TRBJ2-1|TRBV28|NA
CASKMDTSLSYNEQFF
TGTGCCAGCAAGATGGACACCTCCCTATCCTACAATGAGCAGTTCTTC
>TRBD2|TRBJ2-1|TRBV6-5|once
CASSYGLAGVNEQFF
TGTGCCAGCAGTTACGGACTAGCGGGAGTCAACGAGCAGTTCTTC
>NA|TRBJ2-2|TRBV29-1|once
CSVAETGELFF
TGCAGCGTTGCGGAGACCGGGGAGCTGTTTTTT
>TRBD2|TRBJ2-7|TRBV28|NA
CASSFIAPPRAGVLLAYEQYF
TGTGCCAGCAGTTTTATTGCCCCGCCTAGGGCGGGAGTTTTATTAGCGTACGAGCAGTACTTC
>TRBD2|TRBJ2-1|TRBV5-6|NA
CASSQPGLAVNNEQFF
TGTGCCAGCAGCCAACCGGGACTAGCGGTAAACAATGAGCAGTTCTTC
>NA|TRBJ2-3|TRBV29-1|NA
CSVRLVSDTQYF
TGCAGCGTTCGACTAGTTTCAGATACGCAGTATTTT
>TRBD1|TRBJ2-1|TRBV29-1|NA
CSVETHRGPSSYNEQFF
TGCAGCGTTGAGACTCACAGGGGCCCCAGCTCCTACAATGAGCAGTTCTTC
>TRBD2|TRBJ2-7|TRBV7-8|NA
CASSFGLAGLYEQYF
TGTGCCAGCAGCTTCGGTTTAGCGGGACTCTACGAGCAGTACTTC
>NA|TRBJ2-5|TRBV6-6|NA
CASSQVGGKETQYF
TGTGCCAGCAGCCAAGTAGGCGGGAAAGAGACCCAGTACTTC
>NA|TRBJ2-3|TRBV9|NA
CASSVEAGPTDTQYF
TGTGCCAGCAGCGTAGAGGCAGGGCCCACAGATACGCAGTATTTT
>NA|TRBJ1-3|TRBV6-6|NA
CASRPLQGSSGNTIYF
TGTGCCAGCAGGCCTTTACAGGGATCCTCTGGAAACACCATATATTTT
>NA|TRBJ2-7|TRBV18|NA
CASSPLDRSYEQYF
TGTGCCAGCTCACCCTTGGACAGATCCTACGAGCAGTACTTC
>NA|TRBJ2-4|TRBV4-1|NA
CASSQSEGLIVDIQYF
TGCGCCAGCAGCCAATCAGAGGGGCTAATCGTGGACATTCAGTACTTC
>TRBD2|TRBJ2-5|TRBV19|NA
CASSTWSGRMWETQYF
TGTGCCAGTAGTACCTGGAGCGGGAGAATGTGGGAGACCCAGTACTTC
>NA|TRBJ1-1|TRBV4-1|NA
CASSHQGRGGTEAFF
TGCGCCAGCAGCCATCAGGGCAGGGGAGGCACTGAAGCTTTCTTT